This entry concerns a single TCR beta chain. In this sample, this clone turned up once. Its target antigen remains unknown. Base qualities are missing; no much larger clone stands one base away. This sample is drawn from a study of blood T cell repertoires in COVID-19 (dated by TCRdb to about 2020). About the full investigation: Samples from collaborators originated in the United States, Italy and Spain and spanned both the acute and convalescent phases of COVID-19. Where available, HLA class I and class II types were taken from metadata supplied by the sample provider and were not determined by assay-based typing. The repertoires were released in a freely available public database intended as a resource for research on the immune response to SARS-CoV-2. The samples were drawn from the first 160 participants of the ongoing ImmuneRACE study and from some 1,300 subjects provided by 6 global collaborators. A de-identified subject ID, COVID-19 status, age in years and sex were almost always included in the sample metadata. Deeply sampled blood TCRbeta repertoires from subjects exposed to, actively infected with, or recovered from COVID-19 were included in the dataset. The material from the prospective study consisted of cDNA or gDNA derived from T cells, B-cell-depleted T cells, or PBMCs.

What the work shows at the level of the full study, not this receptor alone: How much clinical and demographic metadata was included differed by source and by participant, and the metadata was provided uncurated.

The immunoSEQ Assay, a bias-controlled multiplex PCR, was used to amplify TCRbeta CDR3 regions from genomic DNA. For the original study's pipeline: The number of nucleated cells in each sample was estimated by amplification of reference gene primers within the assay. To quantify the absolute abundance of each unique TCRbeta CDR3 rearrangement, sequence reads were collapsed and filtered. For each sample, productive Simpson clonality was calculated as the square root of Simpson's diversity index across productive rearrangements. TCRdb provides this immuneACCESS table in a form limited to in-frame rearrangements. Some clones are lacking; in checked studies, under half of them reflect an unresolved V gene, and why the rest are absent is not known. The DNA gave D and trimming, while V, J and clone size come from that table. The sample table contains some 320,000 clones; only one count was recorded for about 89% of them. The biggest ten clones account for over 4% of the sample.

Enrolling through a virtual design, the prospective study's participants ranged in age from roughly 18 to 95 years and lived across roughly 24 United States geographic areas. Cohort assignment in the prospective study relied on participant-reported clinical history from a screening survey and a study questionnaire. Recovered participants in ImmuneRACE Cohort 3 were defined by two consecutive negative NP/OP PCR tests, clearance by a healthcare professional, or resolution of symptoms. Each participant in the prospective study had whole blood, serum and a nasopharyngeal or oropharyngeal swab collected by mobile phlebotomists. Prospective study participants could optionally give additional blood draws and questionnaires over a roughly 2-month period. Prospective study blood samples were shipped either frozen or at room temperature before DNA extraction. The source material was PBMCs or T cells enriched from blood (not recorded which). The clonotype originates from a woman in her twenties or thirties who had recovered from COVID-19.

In nucleotides, the sequence is TGCGCCAGCAGCTTGGCGACAGGGGGTACGTCCCAGGCTGATACGCAGTATTTT. Translation gives CASSLATGGTSQADTQYF. Recombination linked TRBV5-1 to TRBJ2-3, and 9 junction bases match TRBD1. V is cut back by 0 bases and J by 6 bases, with 14 bases in the junction unmatched. Spanning cysteine to phenylalanine, the CDR3 consists of 18 amino acids. The read is trimmed to its CDR3 DNA, 54 bases read in frame from base 1. Based on the germline V gene, the CDR1 and CDR2 sequences are SGHRS and YFSETQ.